This T cell receptor beta chain derives from a study of response to subunit inactivated influenza vaccine. Notes on the study in general: The authors suggested that every seasonal influenza vaccination recruits few new T cells.

MiXCR was run by TCRdb on the RT-PCR reads, yielding one entry per CDR3 protein. The sample yields about 780,000 distinct CDR3 sequences, 18% seen once. This clonotype was recorded a few times. Its antigen remains unknown. This receptor was taken from a man aged 45-60 years who received an inactivated influenza vaccine. The specimen comprised PBMCs from blood, sampled 5 to 6 days after vaccination.

The DNA of the CDR3 is TGCGCCAGCAGCTTGGGGCAAACCTTAGCGGGAGAAGAGACCCAGTACTTC. This encodes CASSLGQTLAGEETQYF. This chain uses TRBV5-1 with TRBJ2-5; 9 bases agree with TRBD2. Looked up from germline, CDR1 is SGHRS and CDR2 is YFSETQ. V trimming: 0 bases; J trimming: 3 bases; junction bases outside the gene matches: 9. CDR3 length: 17 residues.